The 29 T cell receptor beta chains below come from one sample, sequenced in a study of blood T cells in healthy people across ages. A sample-barcoded 5' primer and a J-beta primer mix were used in a second PCR of about 7 to 12 cycles. TCRdb reanalysed the 5' RACE reads using MiXCR and keeps one entry per CDR3 protein. The sample lists some 640,000 distinct CDR3 sequences; 49% were seen once. Material for sequencing was blood. The receptors come from a woman aged 55-70 years in good health.

The chain links TRBV18 to TRBJ2-1; D is perhaps TRBD1 (6 bases). Trimming removed 1 base from V and 0 bases from J, with 10 bases in between. The CDR3 consists of 16 residues. From germline, CDR1 is KGHSH and CDR2 LQKENI. DNA for the CDR3: TGTGCCAGCTCACCACAGGGGGATAGCTCCTACAATGAGCAGTTCTTC. It codes for CASSPQGDSSYNEQFF.

The V gene is TRBV9, the J gene TRBJ2-1, with D unclear. The germline CDR1 and CDR2 sequences are SGDLS and YYNGEE. V was clipped by 0 bases and J by 8 bases, with 15 bases between them. The length of the CDR3 is 15 residues. The CDR3 loop reads CASSVVSVPRHEQFF. CDR3 sequence (DNA): TGTGCCAGCAGCGTAGTCAGCGTCCCTAGGCATGAGCAGTTCTTC.

The chain has TRBV6-2 or TRBV6-3 and TRBJ2-1, with 9 nucleotides matching TRBD1. The germline gives CDR1 MNHEY, CDR2 SVGEGT. CDR3 length: 13 amino acids. J lost 8 bases, V lost 6 bases, and 5 bases had no gene match. The DNA for the CDR3 is TGTGCCAGCAGCCTCGACAGGGGGTATGAGCAGTTCTTC. Its protein is CASSLDRGYEQFF.

Comments on this clonotype: The junction differs from germline at one of its ends, possibly a read error. The chain uses TRBV4-3 and TRBJ2-7; D may match TRBD1 or TRBD2 (5 bases each). The CDR3 loop spans 15 amino acids. Germline V gene sequence: CDR1 LGHNA, CDR2 YSLEER. The chain's CDR3 is CAGSPLRGDSYEQYF. CDR3 DNA sequence: TGCGCCGGCAGCCCCCTAAGAGGGGATTCCTACGAGCAGTACTTC.

Turning to this clonotype: With a much larger clone just one base away, this may be a read error. The rearrangement joins TRBV6-4 to TRBJ2-7, with 11 bases aligning to TRBD2. Germline CDR1 and CDR2: MRHNA and SNTAGT. The CDR3 is made up of 15 amino acids. V trimming: 6 bases; J trimming: 7 bases; junction bases outside the gene matches: 11. DNA of the CDR3: TGTGCCAGCAGACCTATAGCGGGAGGGGGAAATGAGCAGTACTTC. As protein: CASRPIAGGGNEQYF.

Note on this clonotype: At one of its ends the junction is not consistent with the germline gene, which may arise from a read error. The V gene is TRBV28, the J gene TRBJ1-4; 7 bases match TRBD1. The germline CDR1 and CDR2 sequences are MDHEN and SYDVKM. This CDR3 comprises 14 residues. The CDR3 DNA reads as TGTGCCAGCAGTTCAGGGGGGACTAATAAAAAACTGTTTTTT. The encoded protein is CASSSGGTNKKLFF.

The rearrangement joins TRBV5-6 to TRBJ2-5; 11 bases map to TRBD2. This CDR3 has 14 amino acids. Germline CDR1 reads SGHDT; CDR2 reads YYEEEE. The V segment lost 3 bases and the J segment 7 bases; nucleotides outside the gene matches: 5. The CDR3 DNA is TGTGCCAGCAGCTCACCCACTAGCGGGGGGACCCAGTACTTC. Translating gives CASSSPTSGGTQYF.

The gene calls are TRBV5-1 and TRBJ2-1; TRBD2 matches at 11 bases. Germline trimming cut 3 bases from V and 5 bases from J; bases unmatched to any gene: 10. CDR1 and CDR2 (germline): SGHRS, YFSETQ. The CDR3 length is 17 residues. This CDR3 reads CASSSRATSGTNNEQFF. CDR3 DNA sequence: TGCGCCAGCAGCTCGCGAGCGACTAGCGGGACCAACAATGAGCAGTTCTTC.

The chain combines TRBV7-2 with TRBJ2-7; D gene uncertain. CDR1 and CDR2 from the germline V gene are SGHTA and FQGNSA. The CDR3 extends over 11 amino acids. With 5 bases removed from V and 5 bases from J, the gap between germline ends came to 7 bases. The chain's CDR3 is CASSSLHEQYF. CDR3 DNA sequence: TGTGCCAGCAGCAGCCTCCACGAGCAGTACTTC.

V gene TRBV6-2 or TRBV6-3 combines with J gene TRBJ2-3, with 9 bases matching TRBD1. This CDR3 has 16 residues. CDR1 is MNHEY, CDR2 SVGEGT, per germline. Unmatched junction bases numbered 9, after V lost 2 bases and J lost 6 bases. DNA of the CDR3: TGTGCCAGCAGTTACGGGGACAGGGACGATTACGATACGCAGTATTTT. It is translated as CASSYGDRDDYDTQYF.

The genes are TRBV6-1 and TRBJ1-2, with 8 nucleotides matching TRBD1. This CDR3 has 14 residues. J was trimmed by 6 bases and V by 6 bases; bases with no gene match: 9. Germline lookup yields CDR1 MNHNS and CDR2 SASEGT. DNA for the CDR3: TGTGCCAGCAGGGCAGGGGGCGCTTCCCATGGCTACACCTTC. This codes for CASRAGGASHGYTF.

This clonotype came up once. A read error may produce the germline difference seen at one junction end. V is TRBV20-1 and J is TRBJ1-6, with 9 bases fitting TRBD1. CDR3 length: 14 residues. In germline, CDR1 is DFQATT, CDR2 SNEGSKA (reference sequence). The CDR3 bases are TGCAGTGCTTGGGACAGGGAAGATAATTCACCCCCCCACTTT. Its protein product is CSAWDREDNSPPHF.

As concerns this clonotype: One end of the junction is discordant with germline, which a read error may explain. The J gene is TRBJ1-6, the V gene TRBV12-3 or TRBV12-4; D unclear. The CDR3 spans 14 residues. The CDR3 loop is CAGSTETYNSPLHF. CDR3 in DNA: TGTGCCGGCAGCACGGAGACCTATAATTCACCCCTCCACTTT.

The chain has TRBV7-8 and TRBJ2-3; 13 bases are a match to TRBD2. V shed 5 bases and J 3 bases; nucleotides not matched to a gene: 8. The CDR3 runs to 17 residues. Per germline, CDR1 SGHVS and CDR2 FQNEAQ. The CDR3 DNA follows: TGTGCCAGCAGCCCCGCCCGACTAGCGGGAGGTACAGATACGCAGTATTTT. The encoded protein is CASSPARLAGGTDTQYF.

A few counts support this clonotype. The chain has TRBV3-1 and TRBJ1-1, with a possible D match to TRBD1 (5 bases). From germline, CDR1 is LGHDT and CDR2 YNNKEL (reference sequence). There are 15 residues in the CDR3. Trimming pared 5 bases from V and 11 bases from J, leaving 24 bases between. For the CDR3, the DNA is TGTGCCAGCAGCTTACCAGGGTCCCTACTGCCCGTTGCTTTCTTT. It encodes CASSLPGSLLPVAFF.

This clonotype was seen just once. The chain has TRBV9 and TRBJ2-2, with D unclear. With 0 bases removed from V and 1 base from J, the gap between germline ends came to 16 bases. The CDR3 sequence is 18 residues long. Germline lookup yields CDR1 SGDLS and CDR2 YYNGEE. Here the CDR3 reads CASSVAPPQSLNTGELFF. The CDR3 DNA follows: TGTGCCAGCAGCGTAGCCCCCCCACAGAGTTTGAACACCGGGGAGCTGTTTTTT.

This chain links TRBV13 with TRBJ2-5; TRBD1 might be the D (7 bases). This CDR3 comprises 14 residues. In germline, CDR1 is PRHDT, CDR2 FYEKMQ (reference sequence). V lost 5 bases and J 6 bases, leaving 16 bases between the germline ends. CDR3 residues: CASSLQGGEKTQYF. CDR3 DNA sequence: TGTGCCAGCAGCCTCCAGGGGGGCGAGAAGACCCAGTACTTC.

V gene TRBV20-1 combines with J gene TRBJ2-5; 9 nucleotides align to TRBD2. The CDR3 consists of 15 residues. Per germline, CDR1 DFQATT and CDR2 SNEGSKA (reference sequence). V lost 3 bases, J lost 6 bases, and 11 bases stayed unmatched. In DNA form, the CDR3 reads TGCAGTGCTAGGCTCTTGACTAGCGGCACGCAGACCCAGTACTTC. Its translation: CSARLLTSGTQTQYF.

This clonotype was picked up a small number of times. V gene TRBV6-2 or TRBV6-3 combines with J gene TRBJ1-2; the D gene is possibly TRBD1 (5 bases). CDR3 length: 15 residues. CDR1 and CDR2 from the germline V gene are MNHEY and SVGEGT. V lost 0 bases, J lost 6 bases, and 14 bases lay in between. CDR3 region: CASSYSIRGADGYTF. The CDR3 coding sequence is TGTGCCAGCAGTTACTCGATCCGAGGGGCGGATGGCTACACCTTC.

This clonotype has only a few counts. The chain recombines TRBV20-1 with TRBJ1-2; 12 nucleotides line up with TRBD1. J gave up 7 bases and V 6 bases, and 9 bases lay outside the gene matches. CDR1 DFQATT and CDR2 SNEGSKA come from the germline V gene (reference sequence). The CDR3 consists of 14 residues. CDR3 sequence (DNA): TGCAGTGCCAATGCCGGGACAGGGGGCTGTGGCTACACCTTC. Amino acids: CSANAGTGGCGYTF.

The V call is TRBV11-2, the J call TRBJ2-1; 9 nucleotides line up with TRBD2. V trimming: 2 bases; J trimming: 8 bases; junction bases outside the gene matches: 16. CDR3 length: 18 residues. Germline V gene lookup returns CDR1 SGHAT and CDR2 FQNNGV. In DNA, the CDR3 is TGTGCCAGCAGCTTAAGGCCCGGGTCTAGCGGGGATGGGGATGAGCAGTTCTTC. This translates into CASSLRPGSSGDGDEQFF.

The chain recombines TRBV20-1 with TRBJ2-5, with 10 nucleotides matching TRBD2. Germline values: CDR1 DFQATT, CDR2 SNEGSKA (reference sequence). After removal of 7 bases from V and 5 bases from J, the junction contained 7 bases not matched to a gene. This CDR3 has 13 amino acids. CDR3 loop: CSVPGLASETQYF. Written as DNA, the CDR3 is TGCAGTGTTCCGGGACTAGCGAGTGAGACCCAGTACTTC.

The J gene is TRBJ2-1, the V gene TRBV20-1; 10 positions match TRBD2. The CDR3 runs 16 residues. V trimming: 5 bases; J trimming: 4 bases; junction bases outside the gene matches: 11. Germline V gene data show CDR1 as DFQATT and CDR2 as SNEGSKA (reference sequence). The CDR3: CSASRLGSGRYNEQFF. CDR3 in DNA: TGCAGTGCTTCGCGCCTGGGTAGCGGGAGGTACAATGAGCAGTTCTTC.

V usage is TRBV7-3 and J usage is TRBJ2-5, with 9 nucleotides matching TRBD2. The J call is in doubt because the DNA end fits TRBJ2-7 better. CDR3 length: 14 amino acids. CDR1 is SGHTA, CDR2 FQGTGA, per germline. In DNA form, the CDR3 reads TGTGCCAGCAGCAAAGCGGGAGGAGGGTACGAGCAGTACTTC. Protein product: CASSKAGGGYEQYF.

This clonotype was counted only a few times. The chain recombines TRBV11-2 with TRBJ2-1; D is unclear. CDR3 size: 13 residues. V lost 3 bases and J 8 bases, leaving 11 bases between the germline ends. Germline CDR1 reads SGHAT; CDR2 reads FQNNGV. CDR3 nucleotide sequence: TGTGCCAGCAGCTTTCTAGGGTCCGATGAGCAGTTCTTC. Protein: CASSFLGSDEQFF.

As concerns this clonotype: This may be a read error, as it is one base from a much larger clone. The chain couples TRBV27 to TRBJ2-3, with TRBD2 identical over 9 bases. Germline V lookup: CDR1 MNHEY, CDR2 SMNVEV (reference sequence). The CDR3 loop spans 14 amino acids. V shed 6 bases and J 3 bases; nucleotides not matched to a gene: 4. Here the CDR3 reads CASSRLAVTDTQYF. The CDR3 nucleotides are TGTGCCAGCAGCCGACTAGCGGTAACAGATACGCAGTATTTT.

The V call is TRBV5-1, the J call TRBJ2-7; no firm D call. Germline loops: CDR1 SGHRS, CDR2 YFSETQ. This CDR3 region has 16 residues. Trimming took off 0 bases at V and 0 bases at J, with 13 bases between the two ends. CDR3 protein: CASSLAFSVSSYEQYF. CDR3 DNA sequence: TGCGCCAGCAGCTTGGCCTTTTCAGTGAGCTCCTACGAGCAGTACTTC.

J is TRBJ1-4 and V is TRBV15; D is possibly TRBD1 (6 bases). The germline gives CDR1 LNHNV, CDR2 YYDKDF (reference sequence). Trimming cost V 5 bases and J 14 bases, with 24 bases left between them. The CDR3 runs 15 residues. CDR3 sequence: CATSFTGIGLGGLFF. The CDR3 DNA is TGTGCCACCAGCTTTACAGGGATCGGTCTTGGAGGGCTGTTTTTT.

This clonotype came up a few times. DNA for the CDR3: TGTGCCAGCAGCTCTAGCGGTATGGGGTACAATGAGCAGTTCTTC. This gives the protein CASSSSGMGYNEQFF. V and J are TRBV7-2 and TRBJ2-1; the match to TRBD2 covers 7 bases. V lost 4 bases, J lost 4 bases, and 7 bases stayed unmatched. This CDR3 region has 15 residues. CDR1 and CDR2 (germline): SGHTA, FQGNSA.